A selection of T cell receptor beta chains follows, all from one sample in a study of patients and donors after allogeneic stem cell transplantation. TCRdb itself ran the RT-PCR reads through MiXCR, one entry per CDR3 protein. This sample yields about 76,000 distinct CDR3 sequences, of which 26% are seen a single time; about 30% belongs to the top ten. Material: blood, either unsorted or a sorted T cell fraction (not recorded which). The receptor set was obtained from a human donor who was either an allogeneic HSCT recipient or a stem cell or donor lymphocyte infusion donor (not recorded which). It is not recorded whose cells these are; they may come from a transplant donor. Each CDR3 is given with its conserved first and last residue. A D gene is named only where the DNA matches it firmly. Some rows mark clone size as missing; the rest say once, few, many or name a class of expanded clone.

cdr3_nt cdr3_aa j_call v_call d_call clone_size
TGCGCCAGCAGCACCTATGGGGCAGGGGGCTACAATGAGCAGTTCTTC CASSTYGAGGYNEQFF TRBJ2-1 TRBV5-1 TRBD1 NA
TGTGCCAGCAGCGTTATGGCGGGGAGCTCCTACGAGCAGTACTTC CASSVMAGSSYEQYF TRBJ2-7 TRBV9 NA NA
TGCGCCAGCAGCTTGGAATCCCTAGCCAAAAACATTCAGTACTTC CASSLESLAKNIQYF TRBJ2-4 TRBV5-1 NA few
TGCAGCGTCACTCCGGGACTAACAAATGAGCAGTTCTTC CSVTPGLTNEQFF TRBJ2-1 TRBV29-1 TRBD2 NA
TGTGCCAGCAGCTTAAACGCTAAAATGAACACTGAAGCTTTCTTT CASSLNAKMNTEAFF TRBJ1-1 TRBV7-3 NA many
TGTGCCAGCAGTTATGCAGGTCAAGAGACCCAGTACTTC CASSYAGQETQYF TRBJ2-5 TRBV25-1 NA NA
TGCAGTGCTAGACCCCCTGGGGGGTACTACGAGCAGTACTTC CSARPPGGYYEQYF TRBJ2-7 TRBV20-1 NA once
TGTGCCAGCAGTTTAGAGGCTAGCGGGGGGGATGAGCAGTTCTTC CASSLEASGGDEQFF TRBJ2-1 TRBV27 TRBD2 NA
TGTGCCAGCAGTTCGGAGCGGCAAACGCAGTATTTT CASSSERQTQYF TRBJ2-3 TRBV12-3/TRBV12-4 NA NA
TGCGCCAGCAGCTTCGGGACAGGGGGTGAGCCCCAGCATTTT CASSFGTGGEPQHF TRBJ1-5 TRBV5-1 TRBD1 few
TGCGCCAGCAGCCAGGCCGGGACCCTGGTTGCAGATACGCAGTATTTT CASSQAGTLVADTQYF TRBJ2-3 TRBV4-1 NA NA
TGCAGTGCTATACAGGGAATGGGGGTTGGTAGTGGATACGAGCAGTACTTC CSAIQGMGVGSGYEQYF TRBJ2-7 TRBV20-1 NA NA
TGCAGCCTTGAAAGGGGCACAGATACGCAGTATTTT CSLERGTDTQYF TRBJ2-3 TRBV29-1 NA few
TGTGCCAGCAGCTTACTGACTAGCCTCTCCTACAATGAGCAGTTCTTC CASSLLTSLSYNEQFF TRBJ2-1 TRBV5-5 TRBD2 few
TGTGCCAGCAGCAGGGGCTTTAGCACAGATACGCAGTATTTT CASSRGFSTDTQYF TRBJ2-3 TRBV6-5 NA NA
TGCAGCGTTGGGCCCCCCCTCGACAGGACTAACACTGAAGCTTTCTTT CSVGPPLDRTNTEAFF TRBJ1-1 TRBV29-1 NA NA
TGTGCCATCTACTGGACAGGGCATGGCTACACCTTC CAIYWTGHGYTF TRBJ1-2 TRBV10-3 TRBD1 NA
TGTGCCAGCAGTCCGGCGGGATGGACCGGGGAGCTGTTTTTT CASSPAGWTGELFF TRBJ2-2 TRBV7-9 NA NA
TGTGCCAGCAGTGGCTACAGGGCCACTGAAGCTTTCTTT CASSGYRATEAFF TRBJ1-1 TRBV25-1 NA NA
TGCAGCGTTGAAAAGAGCTCCTACGAGCAGTACTTC CSVEKSSYEQYF TRBJ2-7 TRBV29-1 NA few
TGTGCCAGCTCACCATTTGGATCGACACGTCAGGGCTATGGCTACACCTTC CASSPFGSTRQGYGYTF TRBJ1-2 TRBV18 NA NA
TGTGCCAGCAGCTGGGACAGACCCGCATCGTACCAAGAGACCCAGTACTTC CASSWDRPASYQETQYF TRBJ2-5 TRBV12-3/TRBV12-4 TRBD1 NA
TGTGCCAGCAGCTCCAGGGACGGAGTGAGTGAAGCTTTCTTT CASSSRDGVSEAFF TRBJ1-1 TRBV7-9 NA few
TGTGCCAGCAGCCAATACCGGGACAGTAACTATGGCTACACCTTC CASSQYRDSNYGYTF TRBJ1-2 TRBV7-9 TRBD1 few
TGTGCCAGTAGCCTCGGGGACAATCAGCCCCAGCATTTT CASSLGDNQPQHF TRBJ1-5 TRBV19 NA NA
TGCGCCAGCAGCTTGCGCGGCGGGGGGGTTTACAATGAGCAGTTCTTC CASSLRGGGVYNEQFF TRBJ2-1 TRBV5-1 TRBD2 NA
TGCGCCAGCAGCTTGGGGGGAGACACAGATACGCAGTATTTT CASSLGGDTDTQYF TRBJ2-3 TRBV5-1 NA NA
TGTGCCAGCAGCTTAACGGGAAGTGGCTACACCTTC CASSLTGSGYTF TRBJ1-2 TRBV7-3 NA NA
TGTGCCAGCAGCTTAGGACAGTATAACTATGGCTACACCTTC CASSLGQYNYGYTF TRBJ1-2 TRBV7-2 NA few
TGTGCCAGCTCACCACAACCGGGACAACTTAACTATGGCTACACCTTC CASSPQPGQLNYGYTF TRBJ1-2 TRBV18 NA NA
TGTGCCAGCAGCCCTGGGACTAGCGGGGGGGCGATCTCCTACGAGCAGTACTTC CASSPGTSGGAISYEQYF TRBJ2-7 TRBV13 TRBD2 NA
TGCAGTGCTAGGTCGGGCTCTGGGGCCAACGTCCTGACTTTC CSARSGSGANVLTF TRBJ2-6 TRBV20-1 NA NA
TGCGCCAGCAGCTTGTACCAGAGCTCCTACAATGAGCAGTTCTTC CASSLYQSSYNEQFF TRBJ2-1 TRBV5-1 NA NA
TGTGCCAGCAGCTTAGTCCCAGGGCAGTACGGCAATGAGCAGTTCTTC CASSLVPGQYGNEQFF TRBJ2-1 TRBV7-6 NA NA
TGCAGCTTACTTGCAGGGCTAGATGGCTACACCTTC CSLLAGLDGYTF TRBJ1-2 TRBV20-1 NA few
TGTGCCACCAGCAGAGGAGGGACCCGGAGGGAGAACACTGAAGCTTTCTTT CATSRGGTRRENTEAFF TRBJ1-1 TRBV15 NA NA
TGTGCCAGCAGCCTTTATAGGGGGTTTACCACCGGGGAGCTGTTTTTT CASSLYRGFTTGELFF TRBJ2-2 TRBV5-6 NA NA
TGTGCCAGCAGAAGAGGGGAAAACACCATATATTTT CASRRGENTIYF TRBJ1-3 TRBV12-3/TRBV12-4 NA many
TGTGCCAGCAGTTCAAGGGACGGTCGACTTCTCCCAAGCTCCTACGAGCAGTACTTC CASSSRDGRLLPSSYEQYF TRBJ2-7 TRBV12-3/TRBV12-4 NA NA
TGTGCCAGCAGCCTGACCCCAGGGGCCTATGGCTACACCTTC CASSLTPGAYGYTF TRBJ1-2 TRBV27 NA NA
TGTGCCAGCTCGCCTAATTCCGACCCGGGACAGGGGACCTACACCTTC CASSPNSDPGQGTYTF TRBJ1-2 TRBV18 TRBD1 NA
TGTGCCAGCAGTTATGCTCGGGAGTACAATGAGCAGTTCTTC CASSYAREYNEQFF TRBJ2-1 TRBV6-6 NA NA
TGCAGTGCTAGAGATAAACGAGCTAGCGGGGGCACCGGGGAGCTGTTTTTT CSARDKRASGGTGELFF TRBJ2-2 TRBV20-1 TRBD2 NA
TGCGCCAGCAGCCAGGATTACTCTGGAAACACCATATATTTT CASSQDYSGNTIYF TRBJ1-3 TRBV5-1 NA NA
TGTGCCAGCAGTGAAAGACAGGGTAGGGAGTCCTATGGCTACACCTTC CASSERQGRESYGYTF TRBJ1-2 TRBV2 TRBD1 NA
TGTGCCAGCAGCGGGGATACGCAGTATTTT CASSGDTQYF TRBJ2-3 TRBV12-3/TRBV12-4 NA NA
TGTGCCATCGGGGAGGGACAGGGATACACCGGGGAGCTGTTTTTT CAIGEGQGYTGELFF TRBJ2-2 TRBV10-3 TRBD1 few
TGTGCCAGCCGGACGGATCTAGGGCAGCCCCAGCATTTT CASRTDLGQPQHF TRBJ1-5 TRBV2 NA NA
TGTGCCAGCAGCACGGATATAAACACTGAAGCTTTCTTT CASSTDINTEAFF TRBJ1-1 TRBV7-8 NA few
TGCAGTGCTAGACCAGGGGCCGGAAACACCATATATTTT CSARPGAGNTIYF TRBJ1-3 TRBV20-1 NA NA
TGTGCCAGCAGCTCATTGAGACAGGGGCATGGCTACACCTTC CASSSLRQGHGYTF TRBJ1-2 TRBV7-8 TRBD1 NA
TGTGCCAGCAGTTATAGGAGGGGGGATCGGGGAAACACCATTGAAGCTTTCTTT CASSYRRGDRGNTIEAFF TRBJ1-1 TRBV6-5 NA NA
TGTGCCAGCAGTTCCCGGGACCCCGTCTCCTACGAGCAGTACTTC CASSSRDPVSYEQYF TRBJ2-7 TRBV6-1 NA medium-sized
TGTGCCAGCAGCCTCAGGACAGGGGGCTACTATGGCTACACCTTC CASSLRTGGYYGYTF TRBJ1-2 TRBV3-1 TRBD1 NA
TGTGCCAGCAGCTTAGTCGACAGGAGGAACACTGAAGCTTTCTTT CASSLVDRRNTEAFF TRBJ1-1 TRBV5-6 NA NA
TGTGCCAGCAGTCCCGGCAAAAACACTGAAGCTTTCTTT CASSPGKNTEAFF TRBJ1-1 TRBV12-3/TRBV12-4 NA few
TGCAGCGTCGACAGGGGGCCGCTAAATACGCAGTATTTT CSVDRGPLNTQYF TRBJ2-3 TRBV29-1 TRBD1 NA
TGTGCCAGCAGTTTCGCCGCCCATTATCAGCCCCAGCATTTT CASSFAAHYQPQHF TRBJ1-5 TRBV2 NA NA